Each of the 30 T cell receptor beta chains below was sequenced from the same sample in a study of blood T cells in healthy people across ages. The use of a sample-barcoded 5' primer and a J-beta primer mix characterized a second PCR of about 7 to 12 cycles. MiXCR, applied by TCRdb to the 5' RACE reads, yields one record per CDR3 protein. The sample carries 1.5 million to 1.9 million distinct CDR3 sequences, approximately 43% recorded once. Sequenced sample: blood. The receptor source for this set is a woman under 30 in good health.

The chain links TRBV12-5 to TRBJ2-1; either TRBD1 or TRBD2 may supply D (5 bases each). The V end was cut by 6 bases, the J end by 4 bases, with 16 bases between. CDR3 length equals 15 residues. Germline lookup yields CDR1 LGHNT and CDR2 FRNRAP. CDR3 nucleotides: TGTGCTAGTGGGCGCTGGGGGAGTGGTTACAATGAGCAGTTCTTC. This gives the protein CASGRWGSGYNEQFF.

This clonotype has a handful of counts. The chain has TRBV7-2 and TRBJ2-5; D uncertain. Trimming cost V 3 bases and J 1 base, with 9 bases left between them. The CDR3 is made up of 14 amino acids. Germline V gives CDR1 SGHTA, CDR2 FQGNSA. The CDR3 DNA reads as TGTGCCAGCAGCTTGGGCGAAGGCCAAGAGACCCAGTACTTC. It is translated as CASSLGEGQETQYF.

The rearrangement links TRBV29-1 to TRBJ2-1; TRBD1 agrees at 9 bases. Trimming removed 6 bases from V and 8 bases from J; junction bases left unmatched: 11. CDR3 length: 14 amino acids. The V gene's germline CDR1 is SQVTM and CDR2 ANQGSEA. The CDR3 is CSVAGTGLLDEQFF. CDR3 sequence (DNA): TGCAGCGTGGCCGGGACAGGGCTACTGGATGAGCAGTTCTTC.

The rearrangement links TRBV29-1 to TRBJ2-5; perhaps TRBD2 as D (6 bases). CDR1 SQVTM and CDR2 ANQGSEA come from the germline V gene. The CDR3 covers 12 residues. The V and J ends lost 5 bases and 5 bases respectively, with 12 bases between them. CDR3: CSVLRGGETQYF. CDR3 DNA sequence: TGCAGCGTTTTGCGGGGTGGGGAGACCCAGTACTTC. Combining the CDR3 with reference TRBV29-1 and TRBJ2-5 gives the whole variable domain SAVISQKPSRDICQRGTSLTIQCQVDSQVTMMFWYRQQPGQSLTLIATANQGSEATYESGFVIDKFPISRPNLTFSTLTVSNMSPEDSSIYLCSVLRGGETQYFGPGTRLLVL.

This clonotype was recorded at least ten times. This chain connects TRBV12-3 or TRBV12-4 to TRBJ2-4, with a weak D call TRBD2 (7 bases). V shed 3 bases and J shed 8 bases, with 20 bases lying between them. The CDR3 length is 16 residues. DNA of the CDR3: TGTGCCAGCAGTTTTCTTAGCGGGCAGGGGTCGGACATTCAGTACTTC. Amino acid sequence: CASSFLSGQGSDIQYF.

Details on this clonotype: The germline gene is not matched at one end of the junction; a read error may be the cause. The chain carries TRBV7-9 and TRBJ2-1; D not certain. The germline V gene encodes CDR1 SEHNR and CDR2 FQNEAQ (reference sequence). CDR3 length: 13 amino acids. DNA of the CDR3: TGTGCCAGCAGCGCTCGACTGTACAATGGGCAGTTCTTC. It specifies CASSARLYNGQFF.

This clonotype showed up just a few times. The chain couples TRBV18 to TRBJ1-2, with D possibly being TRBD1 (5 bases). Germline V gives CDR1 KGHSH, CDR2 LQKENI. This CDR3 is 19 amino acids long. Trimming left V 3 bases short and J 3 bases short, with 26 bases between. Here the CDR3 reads CASSPLWARQSRLDYGYTF. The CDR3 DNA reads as TGTGCCAGCTCACCGCTCTGGGCGAGACAGAGCCGGCTCGACTATGGCTACACCTTC.

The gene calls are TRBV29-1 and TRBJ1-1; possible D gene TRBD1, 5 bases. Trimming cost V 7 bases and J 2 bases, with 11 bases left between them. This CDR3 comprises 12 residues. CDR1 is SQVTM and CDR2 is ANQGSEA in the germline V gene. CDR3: CSDLQENTEAFF. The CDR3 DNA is TGCAGCGACTTACAGGAAAACACTGAAGCTTTCTTT.

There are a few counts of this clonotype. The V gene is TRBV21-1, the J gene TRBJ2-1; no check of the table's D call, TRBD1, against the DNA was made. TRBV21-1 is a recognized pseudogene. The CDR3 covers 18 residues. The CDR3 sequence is CASSNYRDRFSSYNEQFF. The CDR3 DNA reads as TGTGCCAGCAGCAATTACAGGGACCGATTCAGCTCCTACAATGAGCAGTTCTTC.

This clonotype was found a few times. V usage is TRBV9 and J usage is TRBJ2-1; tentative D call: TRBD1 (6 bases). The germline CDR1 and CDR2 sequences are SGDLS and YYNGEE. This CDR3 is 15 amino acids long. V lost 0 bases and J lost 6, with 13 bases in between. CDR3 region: CASSVVSGRGNEQFF. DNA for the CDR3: TGTGCCAGCAGCGTAGTTAGTGGCAGGGGCAATGAGCAGTTCTTC.

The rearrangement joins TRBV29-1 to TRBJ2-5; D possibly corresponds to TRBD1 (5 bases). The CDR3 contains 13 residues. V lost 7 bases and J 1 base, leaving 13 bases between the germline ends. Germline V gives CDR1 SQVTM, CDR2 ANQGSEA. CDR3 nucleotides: TGCAGCGCGAGGCAGGGTACCCAAGAGACCCAGTACTTC. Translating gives CSARQGTQETQYF.

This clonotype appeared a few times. The chain's CDR3 is CSARARLAGAQETQYF. Written as DNA, the CDR3 is TGCAGTGCTAGAGCCCGACTAGCGGGGGCTCAAGAGACCCAGTACTTC. The chain combines TRBV20-1 with TRBJ2-5; 12 bases match TRBD2. The germline CDR1 and CDR2 sequences are DFQATT and SNEGSKA (reference sequence). Trimming removed 1 base from V and 2 bases from J; junction bases left unmatched: 5. The length of the CDR3 is 16 residues.

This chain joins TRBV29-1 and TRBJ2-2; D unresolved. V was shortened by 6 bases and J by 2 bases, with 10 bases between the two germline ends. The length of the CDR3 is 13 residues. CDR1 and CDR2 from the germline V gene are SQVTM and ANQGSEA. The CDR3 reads CSVGRDNTGELFF. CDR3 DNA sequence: TGCAGCGTGGGTCGCGATAACACCGGGGAGCTGTTTTTT.

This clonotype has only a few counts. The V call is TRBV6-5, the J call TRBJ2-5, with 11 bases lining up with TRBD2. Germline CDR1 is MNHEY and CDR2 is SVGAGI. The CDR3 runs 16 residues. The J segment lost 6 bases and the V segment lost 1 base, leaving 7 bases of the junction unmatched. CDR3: CASSYYASGGLKTQYF. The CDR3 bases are TGTGCCAGCAGTTACTATGCTAGCGGGGGGCTGAAGACCCAGTACTTC.

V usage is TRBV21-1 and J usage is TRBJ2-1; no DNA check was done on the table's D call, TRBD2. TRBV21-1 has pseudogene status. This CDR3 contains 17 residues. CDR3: CASSKVSVKAAYNEQFF. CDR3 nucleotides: TGTGCCAGCAGCAAAGTCTCCGTGAAGGCCGCTTACAATGAGCAGTTCTTC.

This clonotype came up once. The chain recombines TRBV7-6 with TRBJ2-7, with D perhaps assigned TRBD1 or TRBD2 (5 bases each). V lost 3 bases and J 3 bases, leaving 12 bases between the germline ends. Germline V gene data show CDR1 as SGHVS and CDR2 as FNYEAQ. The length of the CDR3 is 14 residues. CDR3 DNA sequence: TGTGCCAGCAGCTTCGGGGCCGGTTTCTACGAGCAGTACTTC. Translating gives CASSFGAGFYEQYF. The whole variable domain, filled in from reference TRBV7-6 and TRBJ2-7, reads GAGVSQSPRYKVTKRGQDVALRCDPISGHVSLYWYRQALGQGPEFLTYFNYEAQQDKSGLPNDRFSAERPEGSISTLTIQRTEQRDSAMYRCASSFGAGFYEQYFGPGTRLTVT.

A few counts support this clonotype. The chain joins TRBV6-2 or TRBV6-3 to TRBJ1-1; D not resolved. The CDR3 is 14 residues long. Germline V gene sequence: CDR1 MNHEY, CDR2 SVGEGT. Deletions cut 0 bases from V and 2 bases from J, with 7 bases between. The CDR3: CASSYSFRNTEAFF. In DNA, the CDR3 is TGTGCCAGCAGTTACTCTTTTCGTAACACTGAAGCTTTCTTT.

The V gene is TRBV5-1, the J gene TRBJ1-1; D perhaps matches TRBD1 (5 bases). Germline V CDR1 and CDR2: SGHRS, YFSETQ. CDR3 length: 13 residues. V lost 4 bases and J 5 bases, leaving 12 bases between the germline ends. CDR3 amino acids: CASSRGRSTEAFF. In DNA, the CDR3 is TGCGCCAGCAGCCGGGGACGTAGTACTGAAGCTTTCTTT.

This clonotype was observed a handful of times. The CDR3: CASSPSGVGQFF. CDR3 nucleotides: TGCGCCAGCAGTCCTAGCGGGGTAGGGCAGTTCTTC. J is TRBJ2-1 and V is TRBV5-1, with 9 bases fitting TRBD2. This CDR3 region has 12 residues. Unmatched junction bases numbered 6, after V lost 5 bases and J lost 12 bases. Per germline, CDR1 SGHRS and CDR2 YFSETQ.

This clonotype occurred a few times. The CDR3 DNA follows: TGCGCCAGCAGCCAAGATCGGGGGACAGGGGGGAATGAGCAGTTCTTC. Protein sequence: CASSQDRGTGGNEQFF. This chain joins TRBV4-3 and TRBJ2-1; 11 nucleotides agree with TRBD1. J gave up 7 bases and V 0 bases, and 5 bases lay outside the gene matches. Germline CDR1 LGHNA, CDR2 YSLEER. The length of the CDR3 is 16 residues.

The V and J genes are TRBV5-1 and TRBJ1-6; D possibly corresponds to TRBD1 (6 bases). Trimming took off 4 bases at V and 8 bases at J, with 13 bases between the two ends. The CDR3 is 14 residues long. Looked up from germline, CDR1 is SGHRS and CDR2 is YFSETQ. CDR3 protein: CASSANRVDSPLHF. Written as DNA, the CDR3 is TGCGCCAGCAGCGCCAACAGGGTAGATTCACCCCTCCACTTT.

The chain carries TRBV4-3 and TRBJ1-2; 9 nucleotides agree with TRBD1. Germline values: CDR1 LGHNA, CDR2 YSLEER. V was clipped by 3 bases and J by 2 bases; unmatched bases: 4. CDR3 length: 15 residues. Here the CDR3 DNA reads TGCGCCAGCAGCCAGGACAGGGGACCGAACTATGGCTACACCTTC. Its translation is CASSQDRGPNYGYTF.

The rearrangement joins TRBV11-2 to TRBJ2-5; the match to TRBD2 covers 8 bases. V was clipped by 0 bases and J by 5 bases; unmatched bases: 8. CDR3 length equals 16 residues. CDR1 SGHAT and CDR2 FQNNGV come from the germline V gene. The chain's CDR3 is CASSLDPAREGETQYF. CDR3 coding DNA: TGTGCCAGCAGCTTAGATCCAGCTCGGGAGGGGGAGACCCAGTACTTC.

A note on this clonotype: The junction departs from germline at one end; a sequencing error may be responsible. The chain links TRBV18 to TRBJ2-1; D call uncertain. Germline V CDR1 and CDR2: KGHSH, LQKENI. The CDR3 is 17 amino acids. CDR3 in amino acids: CASSPPVSESPYNERFF. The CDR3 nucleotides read TGTGCCAGCTCACCACCGGTGTCTGAGAGTCCATACAATGAGCGGTTCTTC. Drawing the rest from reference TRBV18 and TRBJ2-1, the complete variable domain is NAGVMQNPRHLVRRRGQEARLRCSPMKGHSHVYWYRQLPEEGLKFMVYLQKENIIDESGMPKERFSAEFPKEGPSILRIQQVVRGDSAAYFCASSPPVSESPYNERFFGPGTRLTVL.

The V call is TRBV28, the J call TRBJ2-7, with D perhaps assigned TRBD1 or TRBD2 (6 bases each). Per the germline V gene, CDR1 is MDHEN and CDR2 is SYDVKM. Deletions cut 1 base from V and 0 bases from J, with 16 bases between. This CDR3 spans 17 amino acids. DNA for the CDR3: TGTGCCAGCAGTTTATTTTCCGGGGGCGACCCCTCCTACGAGCAGTACTTC. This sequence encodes CASSLFSGGDPSYEQYF.

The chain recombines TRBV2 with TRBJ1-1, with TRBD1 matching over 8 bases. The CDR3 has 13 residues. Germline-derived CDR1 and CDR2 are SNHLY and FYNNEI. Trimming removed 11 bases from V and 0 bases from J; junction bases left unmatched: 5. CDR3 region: CAGDRGLNTEAFF. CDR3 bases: TGTGCCGGAGACAGGGGTTTGAACACTGAAGCTTTCTTT.

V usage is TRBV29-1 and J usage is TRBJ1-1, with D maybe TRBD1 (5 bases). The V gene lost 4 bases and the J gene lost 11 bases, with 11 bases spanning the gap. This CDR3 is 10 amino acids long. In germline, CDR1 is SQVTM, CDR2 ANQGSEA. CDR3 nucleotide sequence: TGCAGCGTTGGGACATTTCGTGCTTTCTTT. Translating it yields CSVGTFRAFF.

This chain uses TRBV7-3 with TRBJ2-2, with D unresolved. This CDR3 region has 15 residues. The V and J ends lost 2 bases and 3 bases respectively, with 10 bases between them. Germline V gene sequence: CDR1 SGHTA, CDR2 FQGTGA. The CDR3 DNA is TGTGCCAGCAGCTTATTTCAGGCGGACACCGGGGAGCTGTTTTTT. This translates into CASSLFQADTGELFF.

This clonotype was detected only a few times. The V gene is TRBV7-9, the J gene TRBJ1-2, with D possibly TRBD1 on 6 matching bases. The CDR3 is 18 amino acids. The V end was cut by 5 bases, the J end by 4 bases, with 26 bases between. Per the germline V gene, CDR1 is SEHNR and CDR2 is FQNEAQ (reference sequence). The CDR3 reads CASSLYTGSGAWGYGYTF. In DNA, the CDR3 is TGTGCCAGCAGCCTATATACAGGGAGTGGTGCCTGGGGCTATGGCTACACCTTC.

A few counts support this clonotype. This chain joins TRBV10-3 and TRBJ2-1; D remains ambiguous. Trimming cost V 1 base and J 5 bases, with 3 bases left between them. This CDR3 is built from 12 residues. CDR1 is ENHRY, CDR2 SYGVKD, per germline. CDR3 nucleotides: TGTGCCATCAGTGAGTATGACAATGAGCAGTTCTTC. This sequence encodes CAISEYDNEQFF.